These 21 T cell receptor beta chains share one sample of origin, sequenced in a study of cytomegalovirus exposure and HLA in healthy donors. TCRdb keeps only in-frame clones here, not all; method: immunoSEQ multiplex PCR. The data show some 250,000 clones, with around 90% seen just once and more than 0.35% held by the top ten. Material: PBMCs. These receptors were collected from a woman younger than 35 in good health and CMV-seronegative.

V is TRBV5-6 and J is TRBJ2-1; 8 bases line up with TRBD2. The CDR3 is made up of 13 amino acids. In germline, CDR1 is SGHDT, CDR2 YYEEEE. Trimming cost V 0 bases and J 9 bases; bases outside gene matches: 2. The CDR3 DNA follows: TGTGCCAGCAGCTTGGGGCGGGGGGTTGAGCAGTTCTTC. Amino acids: CASSLGRGVEQFF.

This clone was found once. The rearrangement links TRBV28 to TRBJ1-5; maybe TRBD1 (5 bases). Germline CDR1 reads MDHEN; CDR2 reads SYDVKM. The V and J ends lost 6 bases and 1 base respectively, with 13 bases between them. This CDR3 comprises 15 residues. The CDR3 DNA is TGTGCCAGCAGACCAGGGTTGGGGAGCAATCAGCCCCAGCATTTT. Encoded protein: CASRPGLGSNQPQHF.

This chain links TRBV4-3 with TRBJ2-5; 12 nucleotides align to TRBD2. V gave up 0 bases and J gave up 2 bases; unmatched junction bases: 4. The CDR3 extends over 17 amino acids. Germline CDR1 and CDR2: LGHNA and YSLEER. The DNA for the CDR3 is TGCGCCAGCAGCCAAGAGGCTGGACTAGCGGGGCAAGAGACCCAGTACTTC. Translating it yields CASSQEAGLAGQETQYF.

The genes are TRBV6-5 and TRBJ1-3; D remains unclear. V was cut by 4 bases and J by 2 bases, with 3 bases left in between. CDR3 length equals 12 residues. CDR1 MNHEY and CDR2 SVGAGI come from the germline V gene. Here the CDR3 reads CASSSTGNTIYF. In nucleotides, the CDR3 is TGTGCCAGCAGTTCTACTGGAAACACCATATATTTT.

This sequence joins TRBV30 and TRBJ2-1; 11 nucleotides agree with TRBD2. The junction had 16 bases not matched to a gene; V was cut back by 2 bases and J by 7 bases. Germline V gene data show CDR1 as GTSNPN and CDR2 as SVGIG (reference sequence). The length of the CDR3 is 18 residues. The CDR3 nucleotides are TGTGCCTGGAGTCAAACACTTAGCGGGGGGGCCCTTAGGAATGAGCAGTTCTTC. It codes for CAWSQTLSGGALRNEQFF. The complete variable domain, with remaining parts taken from reference TRBV30 and TRBJ2-1, reads SQTIHQWPATLVQPVGSPLSLECTVEGTSNPNLYWYRQAAGRGLQLLFYSVGIGQISSEVPQNLSASRPQDRQFILSSKKLLLSDSGFYLCAWSQTLSGGALRNEQFFGPGTRLTVL.

The chain links TRBV28 to TRBJ1-5, with 9 bases identical to TRBD1. J lost 4 bases, V lost 5 bases, and 6 bases had no gene match. Germline V gives CDR1 MDHEN, CDR2 SYDVKM. The CDR3 loop spans 15 amino acids. The CDR3 DNA sequence: TGTGCCAGCAGTCCGGACAGGGGAGGGAATCAGCCCCAGCATTTT. It specifies CASSPDRGGNQPQHF.

A word on this clone: Other nucleotide sequences in the sample specify the same CDR3. The CDR3 reads CASSVEAGGSTDTQYF. The CDR3 DNA reads TGTGCCAGCAGTGTGGAAGCGGGGGGGAGCACAGATACGCAGTATTTT. The chain uses TRBV6-4 and TRBJ2-3; TRBD2 aligns across 10 bases. The CDR3 totals 16 residues. V shed 4 bases and J 0 bases; nucleotides not matched to a gene: 4. CDR1 and CDR2 (germline): MRHNA, SNTAGT.

This clone was observed a handful of times. The chain recombines TRBV2 with TRBJ2-7; 11 nucleotides agree with TRBD1. The V segment lost 4 bases and the J segment 4 bases; nucleotides outside the gene matches: 3. The CDR3 is 14 residues long. CDR1 is SNHLY and CDR2 is FYNNEI in the germline V gene. CDR3 sequence: CASSAGQGGYEQYF. The CDR3 region has the DNA TGTGCCAGCAGTGCGGGACAGGGGGGATACGAGCAGTACTTC.

V usage is TRBV7-9 and J usage is TRBJ2-3; 16 bases agree with TRBD2. The CDR3 runs to 15 residues. CDR1 SEHNR and CDR2 FQNEAQ come from the germline V gene (reference sequence). Trimming at V came to 8 bases and at J to 6 bases, leaving 5 bases not matched to a gene. The CDR3 bases are TGTGCCAGCGGGACTAGCGGGGGGGCATTGGATACGCAGTATTTT. Translating gives CASGTSGGALDTQYF.

This clone appeared a single time. The chain recombines TRBV2 with TRBJ2-3, with TRBD2 matching 8 bases. The CDR3 runs to 16 residues. The V gene end was trimmed by 5 bases and the J gene end by 6 bases; junction bases not matched to a gene: 13. The germline V gene encodes CDR1 SNHLY and CDR2 FYNNEI. DNA of the CDR3: TGTGCCAGCAGTCCTAGAGCGGGGGCCATTATTGATACGCAGTATTTT. Translating it yields CASSPRAGAIIDTQYF.

In DNA form, the CDR3 reads TGTGCCAGTAGTCCTAGAGCGGGGGGGCAGGCTTATACGCAGTATTTT. Its translation is CASSPRAGGQAYTQYF. This chain links TRBV19 with TRBJ2-3; 10 bases map to TRBD2. CDR3 length: 16 amino acids. Per the germline V gene, CDR1 is LNHDA and CDR2 is SQIVND (reference sequence). Germline trimming cut 5 bases from V and 7 bases from J; bases unmatched to any gene: 12.

The rearrangement links TRBV19 to TRBJ1-1; 7 bases map to TRBD1. The CDR3 is 15 amino acids. Per germline, CDR1 LNHDA and CDR2 SQIVND (reference sequence). The trim removed 5 bases at V and 7 bases at J, leaving 13 bases unmatched. In nucleotides, the CDR3 is TGTGCCAGTAGTCCGACAGGGATGAGTTTTGGTGAAGCTTTCTTT. It codes for CASSPTGMSFGEAFF.

This chain's CDR3 is CASSPVGWKAFF. CDR3 DNA sequence: TGTGCCAGCAGCCCCGTCGGGTGGAAAGCTTTCTTT. The genes are TRBV7-2 and TRBJ1-1; the D is unclear. Germline V gene lookup returns CDR1 SGHTA and CDR2 FQGNSA. This CDR3 region has 12 residues. V lost 5 bases and J lost 9, with 13 bases in between.

Here the CDR3 DNA reads TGTGCCAGCAGTCCAACAGGGAGCCGCGATCAGCCCCAGCATTTT. Translated, it gives CASSPTGSRDQPQHF. The chain is built from TRBV6-5 and TRBJ1-5; the D gene is possibly TRBD1 (6 bases). There are 15 residues in the CDR3. Germline V gene data show CDR1 as MNHEY and CDR2 as SVGAGI. Trimming took 5 bases from V and 5 from J, leaving 16 bases between them.

The V and J genes are TRBV28 and TRBJ2-7; maybe TRBD2 (7 bases). Trimming pared 7 bases from V and 0 bases from J, leaving 16 bases between. The length of the CDR3 is 15 residues. The V gene's germline CDR1 is MDHEN and CDR2 SYDVKM. The CDR3 nucleotides read TGTGCCAGCACCCCTGTCGGGGGGCCCTCCTACGAGCAGTACTTC. Encoded protein: CASTPVGGPSYEQYF.

This clone was observed a single time. This chain uses TRBV15 with TRBJ2-2; D remains unclear. CDR3 length: 14 amino acids. Trimming left V 7 bases short and J 6 bases short, with 15 bases between. Per the germline V gene, CDR1 is LNHNV and CDR2 is YYDKDF (reference sequence). CDR3 coding DNA: TGTGCCACCAATAATCAGGTGTCCGCCGGGGAGCTGTTTTTT. Residues: CATNNQVSAGELFF.

The chain combines TRBV5-1 with TRBJ2-3; D gene unclear. Germline values: CDR1 SGHRS, CDR2 YFSETQ. This CDR3 comprises 14 residues. Trimming took 0 bases from V and 0 from J, leaving 5 bases between them. This chain's CDR3 is CASSLDISTDTQYF. CDR3 sequence (DNA): TGCGCCAGCAGCTTGGACATCAGCACAGATACGCAGTATTTT.

V usage is TRBV6-5 and J usage is TRBJ1-2; tentative D call: TRBD1 (5 bases). The CDR3 spans 15 residues. Trimming took off 5 bases at V and 2 bases at J, with 15 bases between the two ends. Germline CDR1 is MNHEY and CDR2 is SVGAGI. CDR3 region: CASSSQGSNNYGYTF. In DNA form, the CDR3 reads TGTGCCAGCAGTAGTCAGGGCTCCAACAACTATGGCTACACCTTC.

The chain is built from TRBV5-1 and TRBJ1-3; no definite D call. The V gene's germline CDR1 is SGHRS and CDR2 YFSETQ. This CDR3 comprises 14 residues. V was pared by 8 bases and J by 0 bases, with 12 bases between. This CDR3 is CASREVISGNTIYF. The CDR3 region has the DNA TGCGCCAGTAGAGAGGTTATCTCTGGAAACACCATATATTTT.

The rearrangement uses TRBV5-1 and TRBJ2-3; TRBD1 matches at 10 bases. CDR3 length: 15 amino acids. Germline trimming cut 2 bases from V and 4 bases from J; bases unmatched to any gene: 4. CDR1 and CDR2 (germline): SGHRS, YFSETQ. CDR3 loop: CASSFDRGRADTQYF. CDR3 DNA: TGCGCCAGCAGCTTCGACAGGGGGCGGGCAGATACGCAGTATTTT. Full variable domain (remainder filled in from reference TRBV5-1 and TRBJ2-3): KAGVTQTPRYLIKTRGQQVTLSCSPISGHRSVSWYQQTPGQGLQFLFEYFSETQRNKGNFPGRFSGRQFSNSRSEMNVSTLELGDSALYLCASSFDRGRADTQYFGPGTRLTVL.

The rearrangement links TRBV5-1 to TRBJ1-1; TRBD1 matches at 7 bases. This CDR3 spans 14 amino acids. With V trimmed by 4 bases and J by 2 bases, 5 bases remained unmatched. Germline assignment: CDR1 SGHRS and CDR2 YFSETQ. CDR3 protein: CASSQPGGNTEAFF. DNA of the CDR3: TGCGCCAGCAGCCAACCAGGGGGAAACACTGAAGCTTTCTTT.